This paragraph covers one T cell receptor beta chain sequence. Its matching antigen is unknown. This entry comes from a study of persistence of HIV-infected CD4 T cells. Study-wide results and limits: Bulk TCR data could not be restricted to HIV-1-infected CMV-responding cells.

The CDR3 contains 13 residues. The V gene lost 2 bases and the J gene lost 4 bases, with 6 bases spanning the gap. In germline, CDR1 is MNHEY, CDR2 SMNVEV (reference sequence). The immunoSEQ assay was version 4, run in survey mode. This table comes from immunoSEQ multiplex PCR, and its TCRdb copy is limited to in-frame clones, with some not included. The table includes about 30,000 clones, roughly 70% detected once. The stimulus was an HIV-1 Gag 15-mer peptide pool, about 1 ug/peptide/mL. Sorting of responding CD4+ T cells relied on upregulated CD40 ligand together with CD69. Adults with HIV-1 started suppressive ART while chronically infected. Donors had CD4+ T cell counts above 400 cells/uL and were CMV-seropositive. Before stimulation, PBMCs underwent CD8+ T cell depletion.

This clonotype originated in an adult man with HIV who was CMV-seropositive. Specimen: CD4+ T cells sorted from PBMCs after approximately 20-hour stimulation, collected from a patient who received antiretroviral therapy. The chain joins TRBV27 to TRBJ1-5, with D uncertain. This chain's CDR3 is CASSLARNQPQHF. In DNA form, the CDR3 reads TGTGCCAGCAGTTTAGCCAGAAATCAGCCCCAGCATTTT.